Below are 18 T cell receptor beta chains sequenced from a single sample in a study of cytomegalovirus exposure and HLA in healthy donors. Primers: 60 Vbeta forward and 13 Jbeta reverse. Repertoires were generated with immunoSEQ multiplex PCR, while TCRdb's copy carries only in-frame clones and drops some. The data contain around 150,000 clones, over 75% of them singletons. The sample was PBMCs. Every receptor here comes from a woman in her 50s in good health and CMV-seropositive.

The genes are TRBV30 and TRBJ1-5; possibly TRBD1 for D (5 bases). Germline CDR1 GTSNPN, CDR2 SVGIG (reference sequence). V was pared by 7 bases and J by 2 bases, with 15 bases between. This CDR3 is built from 14 residues. The CDR3: CAYEMGGGNQPQHF. In nucleotides, the CDR3 is TGTGCCTACGAAATGGGGGGAGGCAATCAGCCCCAGCATTTT.

This clone was detected a few times. V and J are TRBV27 and TRBJ1-4; 8 nucleotides line up with TRBD1. The trim removed 5 bases at V and 5 bases at J, leaving 7 bases unmatched. The germline gives CDR1 MNHEY, CDR2 SMNVEV (reference sequence). CDR3 length equals 15 residues. The CDR3 spells CASSPSGGTNEKLFF. CDR3 nucleotides: TGTGCCAGCAGTCCCTCAGGGGGCACAAATGAAAAACTGTTTTTT. Filled out from reference TRBV27 and TRBJ1-4, the complete variable domain reads EAQVTQNPRYLITVTGKKLTVTCSQNMNHEYMSWYRQDPGLGLRQIYYSMNVEVTDKGDVPEGYKVSRKEKRNFPLILESPSPNQTSLYFCASSPSGGTNEKLFFGSGTQLSVL.

For this clone: One end of the junction is discordant with germline, which a read error may explain. This chain connects TRBV7-9 to TRBJ1-5, with 7 bases matching TRBD1. The germline CDR1 and CDR2 sequences are SEHNR and FQNEAQ (reference sequence). The CDR3 is made up of 12 amino acids. The chain's CDR3 is CSSSNRGQPQHF. DNA for the CDR3: TGTTCCAGCAGTAACAGGGGCCAGCCCCAGCATTTT. Combining the CDR3 with reference TRBV7-9 and TRBJ1-5 gives the whole variable domain DTGVSQNPRHKITKRGQNVTFRCDPISEHNRLYWYRQTLGQGPEFLTYFQNEAQLEKSRLLSDRFSAERPKGSFSTLEIQRTEQGDSAMYLCSSSNRGQPQHFGDGTRLSIL.

The chain links TRBV6-1 to TRBJ1-4, with 8 nucleotides matching TRBD1. The CDR3 length is 13 residues. After removal of 5 bases from V and 13 bases from J, the junction contained 9 bases not matched to a gene. The germline V gene encodes CDR1 MNHNS and CDR2 SASEGT. CDR3 amino acids: CASSLTEDRVLFF. CDR3 coding DNA: TGTGCCAGCAGTCTCACTGAGGACAGGGTACTGTTTTTT.

Only one count was recorded for this clone. This chain links TRBV11-2 with TRBJ2-3; 8 nucleotides line up with TRBD1. With 3 bases clipped from V and 2 bases from J, the junction kept 10 bases outside the gene matches. CDR1 SGHAT and CDR2 FQNNGV come from the germline V gene. CDR3 length equals 17 residues. CDR3: CASSFPGTGGLTDTQYF. The CDR3 region has the DNA TGTGCCAGCAGCTTTCCCGGGACAGGTGGGCTCACAGATACGCAGTATTTT.

The chain links TRBV5-4 to TRBJ2-1, with TRBD2 matching over 10 bases. With V trimmed by 2 bases and J by 7 bases, 12 bases remained unmatched. This CDR3 has 17 amino acids. From germline, CDR1 is SGHNT and CDR2 YYREEE (reference sequence). Here the CDR3 reads CASSLEAGGPLMNEQFF. CDR3 nucleotide sequence: TGTGCCAGCAGCTTAGAAGCGGGAGGGCCGTTAATGAATGAGCAGTTCTTC.

The chain couples TRBV5-4 to TRBJ2-7; D might be TRBD1 (6 bases). CDR1 is SGHNT, CDR2 YYREEE, per germline (reference sequence). V was pared by 8 bases and J by 0 bases, with 12 bases between. The CDR3 covers 13 residues. This chain's CDR3 is CASGTTDSYEQYF. The CDR3 coding sequence is TGTGCCAGTGGGACAACCGACTCCTACGAGCAGTACTTC.

The genes are TRBV18 and TRBJ2-5, with D unclear. The CDR3 runs 13 residues. Germline CDR1 KGHSH, CDR2 LQKENI. V lost 4 bases and J lost 1, with 7 bases in between. DNA of the CDR3: TGTGCCAGCTCACTCACTCCCCAAGAGACCCAGTACTTC. Protein: CASSLTPQETQYF.

The chain combines TRBV7-8 with TRBJ2-7, with a weak D call TRBD1 (6 bases). Looked up from germline, CDR1 is SGHVS and CDR2 is FQNEAQ. This CDR3 contains 13 residues. V was shortened by 5 bases and J by 9 bases, with 17 bases between the two germline ends. CDR3 in amino acids: CASSLPGAHLQYF. CDR3 DNA: TGTGCCAGCAGCCTCCCAGGGGCGCATTTGCAGTACTTC.

This sequence joins TRBV25-1 and TRBJ2-1; D is possibly TRBD2 (6 bases). The CDR3 is 15 amino acids. Germline CDR1 and CDR2: MGHDK and SYGVNS. The V and J ends lost 3 bases and 1 base respectively, with 10 bases between them. CDR3 DNA sequence: TGTGCCAGCAGTGACTCTGGGGGGTCCTACAATGAGCAGTTCTTC. Its translation: CASSDSGGSYNEQFF.

This clone was counted between two and nine times. This rearrangement joins TRBV9 to TRBJ2-5; 12 bases map to TRBD1. The germline V gene encodes CDR1 SGDLS and CDR2 YYNGEE. The CDR3 runs to 18 residues. J lost 7 bases, V lost 0 bases, and 13 bases had no gene match. The DNA of the CDR3 is TGTGCCAGCAGCGTAGCTCCATCACCGGGACAGGGGGCGGGGACCCAGTACTTC. It translates to CASSVAPSPGQGAGTQYF.

The genes are TRBV7-8 and TRBJ1-5, with 7 bases matching TRBD1. This CDR3 comprises 14 residues. V shed 4 bases, J shed 4 bases, and the junction held 4 bases outside the gene matches. In germline, CDR1 is SGHVS, CDR2 FQNEAQ. The CDR3 protein is CASSSGTANQPQHF. In DNA, the CDR3 is TGTGCCAGCAGCTCCGGGACAGCTAATCAGCCCCAGCATTTT.

The chain links TRBV15 to TRBJ1-4; possible D gene TRBD1, 5 bases. The CDR3 has 15 residues. The germline V gene has CDR1 LNHNV and CDR2 YYDKDF (reference sequence). Trimming stripped 0 bases from V and 6 bases from J, with 11 bases between. The CDR3 DNA is TGTGCCACCAGCAGAGATCAGGGTAGGGATGAAAAACTGTTTTTT. Residues: CATSRDQGRDEKLFF.

The chain has TRBV28 and TRBJ1-2, with TRBD1 as a possible D gene (5 bases). The germline gives CDR1 MDHEN, CDR2 SYDVKM. Trimming shortened V by 2 bases and J by 8 bases, and 9 bases separated the two germline ends. The CDR3 runs 12 residues. In DNA form, the CDR3 reads TGTGCCAGCAGTTTAGGGGGGTGGGGCTACACCTTC. Translated, it gives CASSLGGWGYTF.

The chain links TRBV7-9 to TRBJ2-5; TRBD1 might be the D (6 bases). CDR1 is SEHNR, CDR2 FQNEAQ, per germline (reference sequence). This CDR3 contains 12 residues. V was trimmed by 2 bases and J by 5 bases, leaving 6 bases between them. The CDR3 protein is CASSLQGETQYF. In nucleotides, the CDR3 is TGTGCCAGCAGCTTACAGGGGGAGACCCAGTACTTC.

This chain connects TRBV5-1 to TRBJ2-2; TRBD1 might be the D (5 bases). The CDR3 spans 14 residues. From germline, CDR1 is SGHRS and CDR2 YFSETQ. The germline V and J ends were trimmed by 0 bases and 7 bases, with 10 bases remaining between them. The CDR3 loop is CASSLAPGIGELFF. CDR3 coding DNA: TGCGCCAGCAGCTTGGCCCCAGGGATCGGGGAGCTGTTTTTT. Full variable domain (remainder filled in from reference TRBV5-1 and TRBJ2-2): KAGVTQTPRYLIKTRGQQVTLSCSPISGHRSVSWYQQTPGQGLQFLFEYFSETQRNKGNFPGRFSGRQFSNSRSEMNVSTLELGDSALYLCASSLAPGIGELFFGEGSRLTVL.

The gene calls are TRBV2 and TRBJ1-3; D unclear. The V end lost 1 base, the J end lost 0 bases, and 10 bases lay between the germline ends. Germline CDR1 is SNHLY and CDR2 is FYNNEI. This CDR3 region has 16 residues. The chain's CDR3 is CASSEGAPVSGNTIYF. The CDR3 DNA is TGTGCCAGCAGTGAAGGGGCCCCAGTCTCTGGAAACACCATATATTTT.

This clone showed up just a few times. The chain employs TRBV18 and TRBJ1-1; D is ambiguous. This CDR3 is built from 14 residues. Trimming stripped 5 bases from V and 0 bases from J, with 10 bases between. Germline V gene data show CDR1 as KGHSH and CDR2 as LQKENI. The CDR3 sequence: CASSVAGMNTEAFF. CDR3 DNA sequence: TGTGCCAGCTCAGTTGCGGGGATGAACACTGAAGCTTTCTTT.